One and the same sample provided the 4 T cell receptor beta chains below, sequenced in a study of shared clonotypes between healthy human individuals. The method was immunoSEQ multiplex PCR; TCRdb's version includes in-frame clones alone and lacks a portion of them. The sample shows about 690,000 clones, roughly 87% of them seen only once. Sequenced sample: memory CD8+ T cells from PBMCs. Subset described: CD45RO+ cells pooled with CCR7-negative TemRA cells. Receptors originate from a man aged 18 to 30 in good health. Some clones in this sample may be carry-over from other donors' samples.

A few counts support this clone. The chain recombines TRBV19 with TRBJ1-1, with no clear D. Germline lookup yields CDR1 LNHDA and CDR2 SQIVND (reference sequence). The V gene lost 3 bases and the J gene lost 6 bases, with 8 bases spanning the gap. The CDR3 length is 12 residues. The CDR3 nucleotides read TGTGCCAGTAGTATTTCCGTTTCTGAAGCTTTCTTT. This codes for CASSISVSEAFF. Filled out from reference TRBV19 and TRBJ1-1, the complete variable domain reads DGGITQSPKYLFRKEGQNVTLSCEQNLNHDAMYWYRQDPGQGLRLIYYSQIVNDFQKGDIAEGYSVSREKKESFPLTVTSAQKNPTAFYLCASSISVSEAFFGQGTRLTVV.

The genes are TRBV5-4 and TRBJ1-1, with D unclear. Germline V gives CDR1 SGHNT, CDR2 YYREEE (reference sequence). This CDR3 comprises 13 residues. The ends were cut back, 5 bases at V and 1 base at J, with 9 bases in the middle. The CDR3: CASRDTENTEAFF. The DNA for the CDR3 is TGTGCCAGCAGGGATACAGAGAACACTGAAGCTTTCTTT.

V is TRBV28 and J is TRBJ1-1, with a tentative D call TRBD1 (5 bases). The CDR3 is 14 residues long. The V and J ends lost 6 bases and 5 bases respectively, with 16 bases between them. Per germline, CDR1 MDHEN and CDR2 SYDVKM. CDR3 nucleotides: TGTGCCAGCAGCAGGGCAACAGGATTAACTGAAGCTTTCTTT. It specifies CASSRATGLTEAFF.

The chain is built from TRBV4-3 and TRBJ2-2, with 10 bases matching TRBD2. The CDR3 sequence is 17 residues long. The V and J ends lost 0 bases and 6 bases, in that order; junction bases with no gene match: 7. The germline CDR1 and CDR2 sequences are LGHNA and YSLEER. The CDR3 sequence is CASSQDWLAGAPGELFF. The CDR3 nucleotides read TGCGCCAGCAGCCAAGATTGGCTAGCGGGAGCCCCCGGGGAGCTGTTTTTT.